Below, 26 T cell receptor beta chains from the same sample are listed, as sequenced in a study of a mutant IDH1 vaccine in newly diagnosed glioma. Noted time point: week 11, during vaccination. In the vaccine, a single dose held 300 ug of the mutant IDH1 20-mer peptide, along with topical imiquimod. Their target antigens are unknown. Assay used: immunoSEQ multiplex PCR; TCRdb lists only in-frame clones, some missing. The table shows fewer than 75,000 clones, with about 81% occurring only once. The sample consisted of PBMCs, taken from a glioma patient whose treatment included an IDH1 peptide vaccine. The receptor source for this set is a woman aged 45-60 years with glioma.

This CDR3 reads CASSGRGGQGGYTF. Written as DNA, the CDR3 is TGTGCCAGCAGTGGTCGGGGGGGGCAGGGCGGCTACACCTTC. The chain uses TRBV6-1 and TRBJ1-2; D possibly corresponds to TRBD1 (6 bases). The CDR3 runs 14 residues. V was trimmed by 4 bases and J by 8 bases, leaving 17 bases between them. From germline, CDR1 is MNHNS and CDR2 SASEGT.

This rearrangement joins TRBV6-1 to TRBJ2-7, with 10 bases identical to TRBD1. The ends lost 0 bases at V and 5 bases at J; junction bases unmatched: 7. The CDR3 length is 16 residues. Germline V gene lookup returns CDR1 MNHNS and CDR2 SASEGT. The chain's CDR3 is CASSEAPRQGANEQYF. CDR3 nucleotides: TGTGCCAGCAGTGAAGCGCCCCGACAGGGGGCCAACGAGCAGTACTTC.

This chain connects TRBV5-4 to TRBJ2-3, with TRBD2 as a possible D gene (6 bases). V lost 1 base, J lost 2 bases, and 14 bases lay in between. The CDR3 spans 16 residues. The germline V gene has CDR1 SGHNT and CDR2 YYREEE (reference sequence). The CDR3 loop is CASSLRSSGPTDTQYF. The CDR3 DNA sequence: TGTGCCAGCAGCTTGAGGAGTAGCGGCCCCACAGATACGCAGTATTTT.

The chain is built from TRBV30 and TRBJ2-3; no firm D call. Germline V lookup: CDR1 GTSNPN, CDR2 SVGIG (reference sequence). This CDR3 spans 14 amino acids. The V end was cut by 3 bases, the J end by 3 bases, with 13 bases between. CDR3 protein: CAWRKSVITDTQYF. CDR3 nucleotides: TGTGCCTGGAGAAAGTCAGTAATTACAGATACGCAGTATTTT.

The chain uses TRBV9 and TRBJ2-7; 9 bases fit TRBD1. V trimming: 3 bases; J trimming: 2 bases; junction bases outside the gene matches: 3. The CDR3 has 14 amino acids. Germline V gene data show CDR1 as SGDLS and CDR2 as YYNGEE. The CDR3 loop reads CASSAGQGPYEQYF. CDR3 nucleotide sequence: TGTGCCAGCAGCGCGGGACAGGGCCCCTACGAGCAGTACTTC.

This chain joins TRBV5-4 and TRBJ1-1; the D is unclear. Trimming cost V 3 bases and J 6 bases, with 12 bases left between them. This CDR3 region has 13 residues. Germline V lookup: CDR1 SGHNT, CDR2 YYREEE (reference sequence). This CDR3 reads CASSSLRRAEAFF. CDR3 DNA: TGTGCCAGCAGCTCCCTCCGGAGGGCTGAAGCTTTCTTT.

This clone was detected only once. The chain is built from TRBV27 and TRBJ2-5; 9 positions agree with TRBD2. Per the germline V gene, CDR1 is MNHEY and CDR2 is SMNVEV (reference sequence). Losses at the gene ends were 0 bases for V and 4 bases for J; bases not matched to a gene: 0. This CDR3 is 14 amino acids long. CDR3 region: CASSLSTSGETQYF. DNA for the CDR3: TGTGCCAGCAGTTTATCGACTAGCGGAGAGACCCAGTACTTC.

The V call is TRBV30, the J call TRBJ2-3; no clear D. CDR3 length: 11 amino acids. Germline CDR1 GTSNPN, CDR2 SVGIG (reference sequence). The ends were cut back, 4 bases at V and 1 base at J, with 3 bases in the middle. The CDR3 sequence is CAWMGTDTQYF. The DNA for the CDR3 is TGTGCCTGGATGGGCACAGATACGCAGTATTTT.

The chain employs TRBV6-1 and TRBJ2-5; 9 bases are a match to TRBD2. Looked up from germline, CDR1 is MNHNS and CDR2 is SASEGT. The CDR3 totals 14 residues. The V and J ends lost 8 bases and 1 base, in that order; junction bases with no gene match: 5. CDR3 nucleotides: TGTGCCAGCGTCCGACTAGCGGTCCAAGAGACCCAGTACTTC. Protein product: CASVRLAVQETQYF.

V is TRBV6-1 and J is TRBJ1-1; no reliable D call. V was cut by 1 base and J by 3 bases, with 9 bases left in between. Germline V CDR1 and CDR2: MNHNS, SASEGT. The CDR3 length is 14 residues. CDR3 sequence: CASSEGGSDTEAFF. The CDR3 DNA reads TGTGCCAGCAGTGAAGGAGGGTCAGACACTGAAGCTTTCTTT.

This clone was detected once. V usage is TRBV21-1 and J usage is TRBJ1-1. TRBV21-1 is a documented pseudogene. This CDR3 comprises 15 residues. CDR3 in amino acids: CASSKERETNTEAFF. The CDR3 nucleotides are TGTGCCAGCAGCAAAGAGCGGGAGACCAACACTGAAGCTTTCTTT.

The chain has TRBV18 and TRBJ2-2; no clear D. Germline values: CDR1 KGHSH, CDR2 LQKENI. CDR3 size: 15 residues. Deletions cut 8 bases from V and 2 bases from J, with 15 bases between. The CDR3 sequence is CASRVLNVNTGELFF. CDR3 coding DNA: TGTGCCAGCCGGGTCCTCAACGTAAACACCGGGGAGCTGTTTTTT. Full variable domain (remainder filled in from reference TRBV18 and TRBJ2-2): NAGVMQNPRHLVRRRGQEARLRCSPMKGHSHVYWYRQLPEEGLKFMVYLQKENIIDESGMPKERFSAEFPKEGPSILRIQQVVRGDSAAYFCASRVLNVNTGELFFGEGSRLTVL.

V gene TRBV19 combines with J gene TRBJ2-5, with 14 bases identical to TRBD2. CDR3 length: 13 amino acids. The ends lost 9 bases at V and 5 bases at J; junction bases unmatched: 2. Per germline, CDR1 LNHDA and CDR2 SQIVND (reference sequence). The CDR3 here is CASRLAGGETQYF. The DNA of the CDR3 is TGTGCCAGCAGACTAGCGGGGGGGGAGACCCAGTACTTC.

The gene calls are TRBV10-3 and TRBJ2-1, with 8 bases that match TRBD2. CDR3 size: 15 residues. Trimming took 6 bases from V and 7 from J; bases not matched to a gene: 11. CDR1 ENHRY and CDR2 SYGVKD come from the germline V gene. As DNA, the CDR3 is TGTGCCATCAGGGACGGGGGGGCTCTTGGGAATGAGCAGTTCTTC. This gives the protein CAIRDGGALGNEQFF.

This chain connects TRBV7-9 to TRBJ1-1; D may be TRBD1 (6 bases). The length of the CDR3 is 12 residues. Trimming pared 11 bases from V and 4 bases from J, leaving 14 bases between. Looked up from germline, CDR1 is SEHNR and CDR2 is FQNEAQ (reference sequence). CDR3 nucleotides: TGTGCCGGAAGCAGGGGAGGCACTGAAGCTTTCTTT. It translates to CAGSRGGTEAFF. Full variable domain (outside the CDR3, taken from reference TRBV7-9 and TRBJ1-1): DTGVSQNPRHKITKRGQNVTFRCDPISEHNRLYWYRQTLGQGPEFLTYFQNEAQLEKSRLLSDRFSAERPKGSFSTLEIQRTEQGDSAMYLCAGSRGGTEAFFGQGTRLTVV.

The gene calls are TRBV29-1 and TRBJ1-2, with D tentatively TRBD1 (5 bases). V lost 7 bases and J 0 bases, leaving 12 bases between the germline ends. Germline loops: CDR1 SQVTM, CDR2 ANQGSEA. This CDR3 contains 13 residues. CDR3 in amino acids: CSARDGPNYGYTF. The CDR3 region has the DNA TGCAGCGCCCGGGACGGCCCTAACTATGGCTACACCTTC.

The genes are TRBV28 and TRBJ1-3; no reliable D call. Germline V gene sequence: CDR1 MDHEN, CDR2 SYDVKM. The CDR3 extends over 9 amino acids. In DNA form, the CDR3 reads TGTGTTACTGGAAACACCATATATTTT. This sequence encodes CVTGNTIYF.

The CDR3 reads CSVRDSTYYEQYF. The CDR3 region has the DNA TGCAGCGTCCGGGACAGTACCTACTACGAGCAGTACTTC. The V call is TRBV29-1, the J call TRBJ2-7; 7 nucleotides align to TRBD1. The trim removed 6 bases at V and 3 bases at J, leaving 8 bases unmatched. This CDR3 has 13 amino acids. CDR1 and CDR2 from the germline V gene are SQVTM and ANQGSEA.

The chain has TRBV11-2 and TRBJ2-7, with unresolved D. Between the trimmed V and J ends, which lost 1 base and 3 bases, there was a span of 13 bases. This CDR3 region has 15 residues. Germline lookup yields CDR1 SGHAT and CDR2 FQNNGV. Written as DNA, the CDR3 is TGTGCCAGCAGCTTAGGCCGTGACTCAGTCTACGAGCAGTACTTC. Protein: CASSLGRDSVYEQYF.

This clone was seen more than once but under ten times. The V gene is TRBV19, the J gene TRBJ1-1; D might be TRBD1 (6 bases). Looked up from germline, CDR1 is LNHDA and CDR2 is SQIVND (reference sequence). CDR3 length: 14 residues. V gave up 9 bases and J gave up 1 base, with 15 bases separating them. The CDR3 reads CASSPRGQNTEAFF. The CDR3 DNA reads TGTGCCAGCTCGCCAAGGGGACAGAACACTGAAGCTTTCTTT.

This rearrangement joins TRBV18 to TRBJ2-3; D remains unclear. V dropped 6 bases and J dropped 2 bases, with 9 bases sitting between them. This CDR3 comprises 13 residues. Per the germline V gene, CDR1 is KGHSH and CDR2 is LQKENI. CDR3 nucleotides: TGTGCCAGCTCGTCGACGGTCACAGATACGCAGTATTTT. It specifies CASSSTVTDTQYF. The complete variable domain, with remaining parts taken from reference TRBV18 and TRBJ2-3, reads NAGVMQNPRHLVRRRGQEARLRCSPMKGHSHVYWYRQLPEEGLKFMVYLQKENIIDESGMPKERFSAEFPKEGPSILRIQQVVRGDSAAYFCASSSTVTDTQYFGPGTRLTVL.

This clone has only one observation. This sample includes further DNA sequences coding for the same CDR3. The chain has TRBV5-1 and TRBJ1-2; D gene unclear. V was cut by 0 bases and J by 4 bases, with 7 bases left in between. CDR3 size: 13 residues. Germline loops: CDR1 SGHRS, CDR2 YFSETQ. CDR3 sequence reads: CASSLALGYGYTF. CDR3 DNA: TGCGCCAGCAGCTTGGCCCTAGGCTATGGCTACACCTTC.

The J gene is TRBJ2-2, the V gene TRBV2; D unclear. The CDR3 runs to 11 residues. The V gene lost 9 bases and the J gene lost 1 base, with 3 bases spanning the gap. Germline CDR1 reads SNHLY; CDR2 reads FYNNEI. In DNA form, the CDR3 reads TGTGCCAGTCAGAACACCGGGGAGCTGTTTTTT. This sequence encodes CASQNTGELFF.

The rearrangement links TRBV2 to TRBJ2-7, with 7 bases fitting TRBD1. This CDR3 region has 13 residues. Trimming removed 6 bases from V and 7 bases from J; junction bases left unmatched: 9. Germline V CDR1 and CDR2: SNHLY, FYNNEI. CDR3 amino acids: CASSPDRESEQYF. DNA of the CDR3: TGTGCCAGCAGCCCTGACAGGGAGTCGGAGCAGTACTTC.

The chain has TRBV19 and TRBJ2-1, with 11 bases that match TRBD2. Trimming took 3 bases from V and 8 from J; bases not matched to a gene: 9. The CDR3 is made up of 16 amino acids. Germline values: CDR1 LNHDA, CDR2 SQIVND (reference sequence). The CDR3 reads CASSINIAGGSDEQFF. The DNA for the CDR3 is TGTGCCAGTAGTATCAACATAGCGGGGGGGAGTGATGAGCAGTTCTTC.

The gene calls are TRBV5-5 and TRBJ2-3, with 8 positions matching TRBD1. J was trimmed by 2 bases and V by 0 bases; bases with no gene match: 5. Germline V gene lookup returns CDR1 SGHKS and CDR2 YYEKEE (reference sequence). This CDR3 is 16 amino acids long. This chain's CDR3 is CASSLEGQVFTDTQYF. In DNA, the CDR3 is TGTGCCAGCAGCTTGGAGGGACAGGTATTCACAGATACGCAGTATTTT.